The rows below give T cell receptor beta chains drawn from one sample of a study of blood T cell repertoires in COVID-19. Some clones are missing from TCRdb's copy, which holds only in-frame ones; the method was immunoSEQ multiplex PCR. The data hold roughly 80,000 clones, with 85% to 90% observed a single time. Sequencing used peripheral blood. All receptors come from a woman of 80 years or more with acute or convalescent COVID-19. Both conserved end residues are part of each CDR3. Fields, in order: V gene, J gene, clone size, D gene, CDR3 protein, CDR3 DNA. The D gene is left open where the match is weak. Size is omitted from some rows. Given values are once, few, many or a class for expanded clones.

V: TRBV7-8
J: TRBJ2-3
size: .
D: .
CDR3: CASSLVRQGADTQYF
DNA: TGTGCCAGCAGCTTAGTTCGGCAGGGTGCCGATACGCAGTATTTT

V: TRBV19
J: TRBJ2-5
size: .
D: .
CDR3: CASSILGGRQETQYF
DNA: TGTGCCAGTAGTATCCTGGGGGGACGCCAAGAGACCCAGTACTTC

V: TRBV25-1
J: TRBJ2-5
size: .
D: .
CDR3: CASSPKETQYF
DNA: TGTGCCAGCAGTCCTAAAGAGACCCAGTACTTC

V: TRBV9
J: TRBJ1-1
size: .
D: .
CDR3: CASSVGSGVNTEAFF
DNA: TGTGCCAGCAGCGTAGGATCGGGGGTGAACACTGAAGCTTTCTTT

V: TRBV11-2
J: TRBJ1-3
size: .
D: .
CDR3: CASSLDRASGNTIYF
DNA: TGTGCCAGCAGCTTAGACAGGGCCTCTGGAAACACCATATATTTT

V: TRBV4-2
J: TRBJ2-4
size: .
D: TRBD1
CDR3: CASSPTGGKNIQYF
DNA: TGTGCCAGCAGCCCAACAGGGGGAAAAAACATTCAGTACTTC

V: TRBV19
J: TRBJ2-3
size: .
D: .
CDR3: CASSLGLPDTQYF
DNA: TGTGCCAGTAGTCTGGGACTCCCGGATACGCAGTATTTT

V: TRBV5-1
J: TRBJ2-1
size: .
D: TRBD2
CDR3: CASSWTSLLINEQFF
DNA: TGCGCCAGCAGCTGGACTAGTCTACTTATCAATGAGCAGTTCTTC

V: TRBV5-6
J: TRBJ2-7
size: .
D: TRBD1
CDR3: CASSLARDRVHEQYF
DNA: TGTGCCAGCAGCTTAGCACGGGACAGGGTCCACGAGCAGTACTTC

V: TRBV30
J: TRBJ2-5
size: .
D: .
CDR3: CAWSYGDFKETQYF
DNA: TGTGCCTGGAGTTACGGGGACTTTAAAGAGACCCAGTACTTC

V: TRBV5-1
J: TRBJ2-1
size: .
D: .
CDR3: CASSLLVDEQFF
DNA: TGCGCCAGCAGCTTGTTAGTAGATGAGCAGTTCTTC

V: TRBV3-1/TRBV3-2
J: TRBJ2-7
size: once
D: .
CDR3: CASSQVGHEQYF
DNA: TGTGCCAGCAGCCAAGTTGGGCACGAGCAGTACTTC

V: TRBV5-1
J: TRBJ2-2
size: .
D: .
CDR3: CASSPQMNTGELFF
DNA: TGCGCCAGCAGCCCCCAAATGAACACCGGGGAGCTGTTTTTT

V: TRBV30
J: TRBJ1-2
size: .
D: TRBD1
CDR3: CAWSSKGQTSYGYTF
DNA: TGTGCCTGGAGTAGTAAGGGACAGACATCATATGGCTACACCTTC

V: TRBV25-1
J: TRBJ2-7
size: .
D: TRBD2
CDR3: CASSDLSSSGTYEQYF
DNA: TGTGCCAGCAGTGATCTATCGTCTAGCGGGACTTACGAGCAGTACTTC

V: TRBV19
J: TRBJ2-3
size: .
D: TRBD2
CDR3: CASRISGTTDTQYF
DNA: TGTGCCAGTAGGATTAGCGGGACCACAGATACGCAGTATTTT

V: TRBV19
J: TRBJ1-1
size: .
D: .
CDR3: CASILQGGTEAFF
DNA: TGTGCCAGTATCCTTCAGGGTGGCACTGAAGCTTTCTTT

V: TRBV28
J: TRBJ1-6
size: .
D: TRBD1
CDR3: CASSATGASSPLHF
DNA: TGTGCCAGCAGTGCGACAGGGGCTTCGTCACCCCTCCACTTT

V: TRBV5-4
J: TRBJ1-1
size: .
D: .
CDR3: CASSFQGGRAFF
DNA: TGTGCCAGCAGCTTTCAAGGGGGTAGGGCTTTCTTT

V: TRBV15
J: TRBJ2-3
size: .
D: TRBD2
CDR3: CATSRGLAGGLYTQYF
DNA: TGTGCCACCAGCAGAGGACTAGCGGGGGGCTTATATACGCAGTATTTT

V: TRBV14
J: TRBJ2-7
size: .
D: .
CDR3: CASSQEGRATYEQYF
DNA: TGTGCCAGCAGCCAAGAGGGCAGGGCCACCTACGAGCAGTACTTC

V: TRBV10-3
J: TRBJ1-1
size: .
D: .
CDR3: CAISETTGSEAFF
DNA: TGTGCCATCAGTGAGACTACGGGGTCTGAAGCTTTCTTT

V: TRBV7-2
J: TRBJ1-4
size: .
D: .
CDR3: CASSLAGGNEKLFF
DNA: TGTGCCAGCAGCTTAGCGGGCGGGAATGAAAAACTGTTTTTT

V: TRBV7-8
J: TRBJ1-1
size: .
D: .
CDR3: CASSPLGGNTEAFF
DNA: TGTGCCAGCAGCCCCCTAGGGGGGAACACTGAAGCTTTCTTT

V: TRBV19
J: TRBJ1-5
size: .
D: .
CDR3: CASSIGPVYNQPQHF
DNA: TGTGCCAGTAGTATCGGTCCCGTTTACAATCAGCCCCAGCATTTT

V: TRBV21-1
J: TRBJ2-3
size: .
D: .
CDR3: CASSNIGTRHRRRIDTQYF
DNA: TGTGCCAGCAGCAATATCGGGACTAGACACCGACGGAGGATAGATACGCAGTATTTT

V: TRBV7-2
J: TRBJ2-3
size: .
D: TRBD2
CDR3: CASSSRGGSGGAWDTQYF
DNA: TGTGCCAGCAGCTCCCGAGGAGGTAGCGGGGGGGCTTGGGATACGCAGTATTTT

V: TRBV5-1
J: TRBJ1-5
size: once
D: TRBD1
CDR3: CASSLGTGGQPQHF
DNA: TGCGCCAGCAGCTTGGGGACAGGCGGTCAGCCCCAGCATTTT

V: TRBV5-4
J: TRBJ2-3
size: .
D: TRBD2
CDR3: CASSLGASGMGDTQYF
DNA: TGTGCCAGCAGCCTTGGGGCTAGCGGGATGGGAGATACGCAGTATTTT

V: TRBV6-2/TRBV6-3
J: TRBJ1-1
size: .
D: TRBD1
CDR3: CASSYSTGGPTEAFF
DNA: TGTGCCAGCAGTTACTCTACAGGGGGGCCCACTGAAGCTTTCTTT

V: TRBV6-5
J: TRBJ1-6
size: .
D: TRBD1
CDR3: CASTGQGYSPLHF
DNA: TGTGCCAGCACTGGACAGGGGTATTCACCCCTCCACTTT

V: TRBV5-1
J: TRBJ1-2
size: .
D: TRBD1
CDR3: CASSLGDRAHYGYTF
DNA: TGCGCCAGCAGCTTGGGGGACAGGGCTCACTATGGCTACACCTTC

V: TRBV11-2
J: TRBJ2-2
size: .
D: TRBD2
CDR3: CATKSGGDTGELFF
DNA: TGTGCCACCAAATCCGGGGGGGACACCGGGGAGCTGTTTTTT

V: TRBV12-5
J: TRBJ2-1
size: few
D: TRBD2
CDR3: CASGSNSGGGASNEQFF
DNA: TGTGCTAGTGGTTCCAACTCTGGCGGGGGGGCGTCGAATGAGCAGTTCTTC

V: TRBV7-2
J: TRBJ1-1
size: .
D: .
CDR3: CASSLEGGTAAFF
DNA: TGTGCCAGCAGCTTAGAGGGAGGGACCGCAGCTTTCTTT

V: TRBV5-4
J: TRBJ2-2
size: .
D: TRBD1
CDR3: CASSWGRGTGGGELFF
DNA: TGTGCCAGCAGCTGGGGGCGCGGGACAGGGGGAGGGGAGCTGTTTTTT

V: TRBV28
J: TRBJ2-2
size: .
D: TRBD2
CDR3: CASRPGLAGAGELFF
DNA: TGTGCCAGCAGGCCGGGACTAGCGGGAGCCGGGGAGCTGTTTTTT

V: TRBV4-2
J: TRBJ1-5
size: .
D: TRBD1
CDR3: CASSQGTGGNQPQHF
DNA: TGTGCCAGCAGCCAAGGGACAGGAGGCAATCAGCCCCAGCATTTT

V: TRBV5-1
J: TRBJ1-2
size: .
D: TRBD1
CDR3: CASSRSSGGSSYGYTF
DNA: TGCGCCAGCAGCAGATCATCAGGGGGCAGTAGCTATGGCTACACCTTC

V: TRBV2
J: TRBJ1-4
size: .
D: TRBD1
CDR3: CASSLGQGLEKLFF
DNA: TGTGCCAGCAGCCTGGGACAGGGGTTGGAAAAACTGTTTTTT

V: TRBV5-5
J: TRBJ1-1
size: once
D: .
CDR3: CASSFQPGMNTEAFF
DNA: TGTGCCAGCAGCTTCCAGCCAGGGATGAACACTGAAGCTTTCTTT

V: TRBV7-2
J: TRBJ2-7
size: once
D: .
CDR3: CASSLAGEQYF
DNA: TGTGCCAGCAGCCTGGCGGGCGAGCAGTACTTC

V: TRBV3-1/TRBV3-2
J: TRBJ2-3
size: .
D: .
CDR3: CASSLRGPDTQYF
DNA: TGTGCCAGCAGCCTCCGAGGGCCAGATACGCAGTATTTT

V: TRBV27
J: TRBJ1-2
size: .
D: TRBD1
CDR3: CANRPRGQGGYTF
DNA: TGTGCCAACCGCCCCAGGGGGCAAGGTGGCTACACCTTC

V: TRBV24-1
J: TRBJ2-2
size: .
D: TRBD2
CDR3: CATSALGLAGVSNTGELFF
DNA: TGTGCCACCAGTGCCTTGGGACTAGCGGGAGTTTCGAACACCGGGGAGCTGTTTTTT

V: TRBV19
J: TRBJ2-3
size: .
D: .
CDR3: CASSKGGGPDTQYF
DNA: TGTGCCAGTAGTAAAGGCGGGGGCCCGGATACGCAGTATTTT

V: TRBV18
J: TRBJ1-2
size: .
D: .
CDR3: CASSPDRLSGYTF
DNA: TGTGCCAGCTCCCCTGACAGGTTAAGTGGCTACACCTTC

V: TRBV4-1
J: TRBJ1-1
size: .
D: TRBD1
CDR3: CASSQAGQGGAEAFF
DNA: TGCGCCAGCAGCCAAGCCGGACAGGGAGGGGCTGAAGCTTTCTTT

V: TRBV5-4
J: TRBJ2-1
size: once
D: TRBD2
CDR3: CASSQQPGLAFNEQFF
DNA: TGTGCCAGCAGCCAGCAACCGGGACTAGCGTTCAATGAGCAGTTCTTC